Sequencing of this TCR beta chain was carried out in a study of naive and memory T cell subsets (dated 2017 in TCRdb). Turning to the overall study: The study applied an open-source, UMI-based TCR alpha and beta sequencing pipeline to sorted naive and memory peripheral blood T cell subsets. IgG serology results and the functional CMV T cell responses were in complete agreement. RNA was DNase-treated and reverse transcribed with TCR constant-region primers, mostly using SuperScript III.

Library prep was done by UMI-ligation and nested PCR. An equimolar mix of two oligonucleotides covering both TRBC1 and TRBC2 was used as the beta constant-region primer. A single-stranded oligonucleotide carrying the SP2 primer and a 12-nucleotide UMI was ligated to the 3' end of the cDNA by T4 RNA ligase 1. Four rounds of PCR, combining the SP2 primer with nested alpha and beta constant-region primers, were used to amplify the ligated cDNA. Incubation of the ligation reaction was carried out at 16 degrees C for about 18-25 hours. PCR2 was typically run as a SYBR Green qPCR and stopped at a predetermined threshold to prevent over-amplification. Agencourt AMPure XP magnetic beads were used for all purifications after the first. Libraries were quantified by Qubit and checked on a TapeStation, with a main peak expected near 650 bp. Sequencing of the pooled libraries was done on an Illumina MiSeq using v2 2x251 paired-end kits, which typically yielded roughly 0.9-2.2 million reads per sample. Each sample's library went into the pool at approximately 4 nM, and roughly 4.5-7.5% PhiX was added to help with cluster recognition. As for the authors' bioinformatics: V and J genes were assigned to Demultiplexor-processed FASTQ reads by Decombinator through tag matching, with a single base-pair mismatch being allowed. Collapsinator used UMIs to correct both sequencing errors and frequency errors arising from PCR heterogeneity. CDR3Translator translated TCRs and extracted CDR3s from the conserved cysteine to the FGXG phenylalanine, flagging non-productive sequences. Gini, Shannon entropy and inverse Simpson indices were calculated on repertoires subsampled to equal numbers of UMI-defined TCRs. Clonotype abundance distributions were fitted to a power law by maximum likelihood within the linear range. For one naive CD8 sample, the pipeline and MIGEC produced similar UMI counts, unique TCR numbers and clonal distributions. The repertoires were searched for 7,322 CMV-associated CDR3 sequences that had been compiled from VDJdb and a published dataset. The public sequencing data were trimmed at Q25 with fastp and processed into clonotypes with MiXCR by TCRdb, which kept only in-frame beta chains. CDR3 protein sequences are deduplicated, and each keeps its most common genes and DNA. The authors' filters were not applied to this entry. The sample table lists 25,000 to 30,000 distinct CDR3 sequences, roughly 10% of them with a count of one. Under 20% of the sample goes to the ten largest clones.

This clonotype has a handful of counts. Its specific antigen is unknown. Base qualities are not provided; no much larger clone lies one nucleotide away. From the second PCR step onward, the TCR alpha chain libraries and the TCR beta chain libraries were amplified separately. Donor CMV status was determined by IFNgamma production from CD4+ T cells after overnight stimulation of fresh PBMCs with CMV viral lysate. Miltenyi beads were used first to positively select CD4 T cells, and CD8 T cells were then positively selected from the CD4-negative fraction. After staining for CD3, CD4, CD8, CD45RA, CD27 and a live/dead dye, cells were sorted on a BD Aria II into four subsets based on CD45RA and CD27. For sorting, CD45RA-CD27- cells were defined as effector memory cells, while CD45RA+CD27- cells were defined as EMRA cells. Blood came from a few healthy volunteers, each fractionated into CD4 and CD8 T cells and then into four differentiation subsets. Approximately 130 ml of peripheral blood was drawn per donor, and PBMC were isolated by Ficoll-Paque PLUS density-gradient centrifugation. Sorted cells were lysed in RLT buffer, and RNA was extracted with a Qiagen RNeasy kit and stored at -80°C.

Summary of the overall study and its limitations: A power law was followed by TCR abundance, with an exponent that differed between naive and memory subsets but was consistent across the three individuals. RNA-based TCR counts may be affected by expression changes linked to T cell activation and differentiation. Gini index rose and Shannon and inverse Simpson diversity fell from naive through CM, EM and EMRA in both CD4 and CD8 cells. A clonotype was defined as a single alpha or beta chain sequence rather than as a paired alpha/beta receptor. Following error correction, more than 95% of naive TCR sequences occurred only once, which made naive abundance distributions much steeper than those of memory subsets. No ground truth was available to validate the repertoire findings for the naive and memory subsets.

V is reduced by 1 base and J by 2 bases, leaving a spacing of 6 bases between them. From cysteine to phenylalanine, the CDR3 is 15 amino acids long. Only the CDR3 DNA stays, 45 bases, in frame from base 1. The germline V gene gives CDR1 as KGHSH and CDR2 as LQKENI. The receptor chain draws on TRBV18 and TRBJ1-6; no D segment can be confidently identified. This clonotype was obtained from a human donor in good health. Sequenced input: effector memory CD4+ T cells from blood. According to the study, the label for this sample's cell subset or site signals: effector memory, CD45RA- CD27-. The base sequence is TGTGCCAGCTCACCACGGCGGGCCTATAATTCACCCCTCCACTTT. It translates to CASSPRRAYNSPLHF.